Sequencing of this T cell receptor beta chain was carried out in a study of shared clonotypes between healthy human individuals. Study background: Per-donor plates numbered three CD4 naive, three CD4 memory, two CD8 naive and one CD8 memory.

Clones were sequenced by immunoSEQ multiplex PCR, and TCRdb holds only the in-frame ones, with some missing. The table lists a few million clones, about 94% of them singletons. General study points: Clonotypes not shared had lower generation probabilities than those common to all four donors.

CDR3 length: 18 residues. In germline, CDR1 is MGHDK, CDR2 SYGVNS. V was clipped by 1 base and J by 2 bases, with 18 bases between them. A remark on this clone: Its antigen is unknown.

The source material was naive CD4+ T cells sorted from blood. Sample subset: CD45RA+ positively selected. The V gene is TRBV25-1, the J gene TRBJ2-1; D unresolved. The sequence was obtained from a man aged 18 to 29 in good health. CDR3 coding DNA: TGTGCCAGCAGTGAATCCGCCGTGGCCAGCGCGACCTACAATGAGCAGTTCTTC. Protein product: CASSESAVASATYNEQFF.